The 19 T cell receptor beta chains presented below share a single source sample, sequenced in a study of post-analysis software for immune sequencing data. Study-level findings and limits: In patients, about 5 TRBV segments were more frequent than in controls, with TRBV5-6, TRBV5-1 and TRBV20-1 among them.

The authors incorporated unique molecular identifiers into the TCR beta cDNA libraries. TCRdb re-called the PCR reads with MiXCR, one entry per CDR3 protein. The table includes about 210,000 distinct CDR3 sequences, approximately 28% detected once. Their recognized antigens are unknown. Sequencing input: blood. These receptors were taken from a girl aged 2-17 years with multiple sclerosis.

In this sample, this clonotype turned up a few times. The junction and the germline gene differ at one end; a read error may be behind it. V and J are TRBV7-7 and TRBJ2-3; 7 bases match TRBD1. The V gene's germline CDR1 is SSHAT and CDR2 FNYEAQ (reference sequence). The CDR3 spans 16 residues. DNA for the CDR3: TGTGCTAGCAGCTTACTATCATCAGGGGGTACAGATACGCAGTATTTT. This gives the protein CASSLLSSGGTDTQYF.

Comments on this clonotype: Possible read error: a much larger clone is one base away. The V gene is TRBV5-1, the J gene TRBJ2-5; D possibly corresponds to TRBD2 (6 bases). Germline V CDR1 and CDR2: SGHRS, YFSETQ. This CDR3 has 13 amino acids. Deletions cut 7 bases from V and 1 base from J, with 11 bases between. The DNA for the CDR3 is TGCGCCAGCCGAGGAGGGGCCCAAGAGACCCAGTACTTC. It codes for CASRGGAQETQYF.

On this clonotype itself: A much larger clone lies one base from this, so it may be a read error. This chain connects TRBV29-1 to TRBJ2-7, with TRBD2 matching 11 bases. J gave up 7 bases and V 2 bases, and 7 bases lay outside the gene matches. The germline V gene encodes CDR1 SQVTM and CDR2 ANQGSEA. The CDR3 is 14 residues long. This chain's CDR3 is CSVERLAGWLEQYF. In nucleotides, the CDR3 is TGCAGCGTTGAAAGACTAGCGGGGTGGCTTGAGCAGTACTTC.

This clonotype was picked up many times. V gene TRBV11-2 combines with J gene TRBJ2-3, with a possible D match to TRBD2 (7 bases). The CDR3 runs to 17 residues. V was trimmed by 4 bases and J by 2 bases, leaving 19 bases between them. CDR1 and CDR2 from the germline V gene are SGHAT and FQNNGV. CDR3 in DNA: TGTGCCAGCAGCTCTCCGGGGGGCCTCACAAACACAGATACGCAGTATTTT. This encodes CASSSPGGLTNTDTQYF.

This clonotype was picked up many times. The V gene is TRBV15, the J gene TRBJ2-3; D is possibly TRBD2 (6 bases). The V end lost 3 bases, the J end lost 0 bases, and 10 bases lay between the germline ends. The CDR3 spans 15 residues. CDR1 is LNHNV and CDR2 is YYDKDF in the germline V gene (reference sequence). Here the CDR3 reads CATSRTGTSTDTQYF. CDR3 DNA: TGTGCCACCAGCAGGACCGGGACTAGCACAGATACGCAGTATTTT.

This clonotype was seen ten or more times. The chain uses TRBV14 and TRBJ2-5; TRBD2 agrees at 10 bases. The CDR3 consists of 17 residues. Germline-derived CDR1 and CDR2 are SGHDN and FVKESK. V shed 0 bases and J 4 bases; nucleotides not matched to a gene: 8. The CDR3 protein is CASSQEYALAGRETQYF. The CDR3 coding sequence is TGTGCCAGCAGCCAAGAGTACGCACTAGCGGGAAGAGAGACCCAGTACTTC.

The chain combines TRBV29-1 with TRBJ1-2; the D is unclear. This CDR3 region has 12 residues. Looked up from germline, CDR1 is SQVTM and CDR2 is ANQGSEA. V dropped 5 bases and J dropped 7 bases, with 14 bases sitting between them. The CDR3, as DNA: TGCAGCGTTTCGACCGATTACTTTGGCTACACCTTC. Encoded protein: CSVSTDYFGYTF. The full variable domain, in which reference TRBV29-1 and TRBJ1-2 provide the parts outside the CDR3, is SAVISQKPSRDICQRGTSLTIQCQVDSQVTMMFWYRQQPGQSLTLIATANQGSEATYESGFVIDKFPISRPNLTFSTLTVSNMSPEDSSIYLCSVSTDYFGYTFGSGTRLTVV.

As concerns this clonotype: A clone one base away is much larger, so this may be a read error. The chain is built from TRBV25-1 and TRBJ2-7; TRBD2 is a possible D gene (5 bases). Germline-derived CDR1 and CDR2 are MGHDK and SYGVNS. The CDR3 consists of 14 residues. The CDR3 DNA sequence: TGTGCCAGCAGTGGCCTAGCTAGCTCCTACGGGCAGTACTTC. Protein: CASSGLASSYGQYF.

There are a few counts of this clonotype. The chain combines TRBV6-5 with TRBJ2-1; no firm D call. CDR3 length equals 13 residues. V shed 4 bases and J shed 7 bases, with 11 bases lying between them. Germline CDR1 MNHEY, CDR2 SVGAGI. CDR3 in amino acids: CASSSLVWNEQFF. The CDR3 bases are TGTGCCAGCAGTTCGCTAGTCTGGAATGAGCAGTTCTTC.

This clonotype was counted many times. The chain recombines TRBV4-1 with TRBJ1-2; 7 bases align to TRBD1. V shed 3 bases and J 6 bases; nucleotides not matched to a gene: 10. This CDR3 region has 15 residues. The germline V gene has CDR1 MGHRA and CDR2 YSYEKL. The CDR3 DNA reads TGCGCCAGCAGCCAGCTCGGCAGGGGGATTGATGGCTACACCTTC. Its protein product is CASSQLGRGIDGYTF.

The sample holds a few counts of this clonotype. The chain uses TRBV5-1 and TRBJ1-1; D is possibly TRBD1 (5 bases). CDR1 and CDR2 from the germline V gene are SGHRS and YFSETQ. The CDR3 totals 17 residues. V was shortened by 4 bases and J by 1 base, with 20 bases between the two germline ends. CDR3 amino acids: CASSQLGGCEENTEAFF. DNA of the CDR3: TGCGCCAGCAGCCAGCTGGGGGGTTGCGAAGAGAACACTGAAGCTTTCTTT.

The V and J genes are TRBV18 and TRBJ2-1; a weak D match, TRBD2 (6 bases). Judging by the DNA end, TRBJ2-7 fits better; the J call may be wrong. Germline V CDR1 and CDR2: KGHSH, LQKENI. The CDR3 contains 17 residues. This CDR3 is CASSPGAGSSSYNEQYF. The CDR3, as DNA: TGTGCCAGCTCACCAGGGGCGGGGTCTAGCTCCTACAATGAGCAGTACTTC.

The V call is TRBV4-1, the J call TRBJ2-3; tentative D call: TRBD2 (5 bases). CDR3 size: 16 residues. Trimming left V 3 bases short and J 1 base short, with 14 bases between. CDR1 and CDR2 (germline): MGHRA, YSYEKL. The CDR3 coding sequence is TGCGCCAGCAGCCACCAGAGGGTATTCGGCACAGATACGCAGTATTTT. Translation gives CASSHQRVFGTDTQYF.

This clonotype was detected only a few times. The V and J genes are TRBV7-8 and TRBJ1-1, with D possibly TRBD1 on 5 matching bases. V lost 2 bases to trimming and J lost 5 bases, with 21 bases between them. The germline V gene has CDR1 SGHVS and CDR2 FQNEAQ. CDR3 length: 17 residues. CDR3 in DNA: TGTGCCAGCAGCTTAAGTATCGGACAACTCCCGCGGACTGAAGCTTTCTTT. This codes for CASSLSIGQLPRTEAFF.

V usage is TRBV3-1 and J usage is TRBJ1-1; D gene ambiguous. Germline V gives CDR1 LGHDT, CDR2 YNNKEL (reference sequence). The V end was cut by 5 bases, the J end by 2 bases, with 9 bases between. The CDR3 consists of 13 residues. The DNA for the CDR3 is TGTGCCAGCAGCACTAAATCCAACACTGAAGCTTTCTTT. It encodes CASSTKSNTEAFF.

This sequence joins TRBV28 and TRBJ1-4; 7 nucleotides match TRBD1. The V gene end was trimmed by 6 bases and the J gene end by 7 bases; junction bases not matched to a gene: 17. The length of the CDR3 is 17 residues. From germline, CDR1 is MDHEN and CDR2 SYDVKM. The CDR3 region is CASSRPLGTAISEKLFF. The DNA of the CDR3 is TGTGCCAGCAGCCGACCTTTAGGGACAGCCATAAGTGAAAAACTGTTTTTT.

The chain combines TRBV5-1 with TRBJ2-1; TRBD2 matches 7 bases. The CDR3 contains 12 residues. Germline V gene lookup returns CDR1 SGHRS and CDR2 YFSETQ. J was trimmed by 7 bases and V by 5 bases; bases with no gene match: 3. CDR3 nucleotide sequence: TGCGCCAGCAGAAATAGCGGGAATGAGCAGTTCTTC. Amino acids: CASRNSGNEQFF.

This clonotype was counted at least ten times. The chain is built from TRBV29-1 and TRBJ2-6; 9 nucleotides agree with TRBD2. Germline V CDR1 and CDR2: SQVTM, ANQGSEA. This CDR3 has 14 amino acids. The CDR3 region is CVAGVGAGANVLTF. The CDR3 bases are TGCGTAGCGGGAGTAGGTGCTGGGGCCAACGTCCTGACTTTC.

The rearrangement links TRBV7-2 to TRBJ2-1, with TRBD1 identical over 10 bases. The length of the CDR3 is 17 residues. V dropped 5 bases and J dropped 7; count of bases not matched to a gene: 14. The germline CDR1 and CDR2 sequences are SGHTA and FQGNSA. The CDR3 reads CASSPLPGQGLKNEQFF. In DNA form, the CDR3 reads TGTGCCAGCAGCCCCCTGCCGGGACAGGGGCTGAAAAATGAGCAGTTCTTC.